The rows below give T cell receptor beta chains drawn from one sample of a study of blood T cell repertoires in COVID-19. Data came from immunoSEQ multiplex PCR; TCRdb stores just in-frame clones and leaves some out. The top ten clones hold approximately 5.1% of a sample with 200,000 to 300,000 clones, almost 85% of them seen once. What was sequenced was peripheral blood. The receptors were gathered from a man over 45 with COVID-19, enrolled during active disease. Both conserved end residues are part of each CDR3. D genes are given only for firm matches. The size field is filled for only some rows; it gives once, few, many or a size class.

DNA: TGTGCCAGCAGCTTAGTAGCGGGGGGCACAGATACGCAGTATTTT
CDR3: CASSLVAGGTDTQYF
J: TRBJ2-3
V: TRBV7-3
D: TRBD2
size: .

DNA: TGTGCCACGGGGGACAGATTAACCCCGAACACTGAAGCTTTCTTT
CDR3: CATGDRLTPNTEAFF
J: TRBJ1-1
V: TRBV7-9
D: TRBD1
size: .

DNA: TGTGCCAGCAGACCGGGACAGGGGGCTTTGGGCACTGAAGCTTTCTTT
CDR3: CASRPGQGALGTEAFF
J: TRBJ1-1
V: TRBV27
D: TRBD1
size: .

DNA: TGTGCCAGCAGCCTTGCTAGCGGGGGGATTATCTACAATGAGCAGTTCTTC
CDR3: CASSLASGGIIYNEQFF
J: TRBJ2-1
V: TRBV3-1/TRBV3-2
D: TRBD2
size: few

DNA: TGTGCCAGCAGCCCAGGACTGGACAATGAGCAGTTCTTC
CDR3: CASSPGLDNEQFF
J: TRBJ2-1
V: TRBV14
D: .
size: .

DNA: TGTGCCAGTAGTCCCAGGGGCCAGTTGAGGGAGCAGTTCTTC
CDR3: CASSPRGQLREQFF
J: TRBJ2-1
V: TRBV19
D: .
size: .

DNA: TGTGCCAGTAGTATGGCCTGGTCTAGCCCGTTCACAGATACGCAGTATTTT
CDR3: CASSMAWSSPFTDTQYF
J: TRBJ2-3
V: TRBV19
D: .
size: .

DNA: TGTGCCAGCAGTAGACAGGGGAAGGGCTACACCTTC
CDR3: CASSRQGKGYTF
J: TRBJ1-2
V: TRBV6-5
D: TRBD1
size: .

DNA: TGCAGCGCCCTTGAGGAGAATGGCTACACCTTC
CDR3: CSALEENGYTF
J: TRBJ1-2
V: TRBV29-1
D: .
size: .

DNA: TGTGCCAGCAGCTCAAAGCCCCGGGACGGGAGCTCCTACGAGCAGTACTTC
CDR3: CASSSKPRDGSSYEQYF
J: TRBJ2-7
V: TRBV7-8
D: .
size: once

DNA: TGTGCCAGCAGCACGACAGGGCAGTACTTC
CDR3: CASSTTGQYF
J: TRBJ2-7
V: TRBV2
D: .
size: .

DNA: TGTGCCAGCAGCCAAGGTAGCCAATGGGGAGTCAATGAAAAACTGTTTTTT
CDR3: CASSQGSQWGVNEKLFF
J: TRBJ1-4
V: TRBV4-2
D: .
size: once

DNA: TGTGCCAGCAGTGCCGGGGGCACAGATACGCAGTATTTT
CDR3: CASSAGGTDTQYF
J: TRBJ2-3
V: TRBV6-4
D: .
size: .

DNA: TGTGCCATCAGTGTAGGCAGGGGTTCTGGAAACACCATATATTTT
CDR3: CAISVGRGSGNTIYF
J: TRBJ1-3
V: TRBV10-3
D: .
size: .

DNA: TGTGCCAGCACCCAGACAGGGGTGACTGAAGCTTTCTTT
CDR3: CASTQTGVTEAFF
J: TRBJ1-1
V: TRBV6-5
D: TRBD1
size: .

DNA: TGTGCCAGTAGCCCCCCGGGGAGGGCCACTGAAGCTTTCTTT
CDR3: CASSPPGRATEAFF
J: TRBJ1-1
V: TRBV19
D: .
size: .

DNA: TGTGCCAGCTCAGGAGAAAGGGGTAACAATGAGCAGTTCTTC
CDR3: CASSGERGNNEQFF
J: TRBJ2-1
V: TRBV7-2
D: .
size: .

DNA: TGCGCCAGCAGCCCTGGGACTACCGCGAACACCGGGGAGCTGTTTTTT
CDR3: CASSPGTTANTGELFF
J: TRBJ2-2
V: TRBV5-1
D: TRBD2
size: .

DNA: TGTGCCAGCAGTACTTCAGGGGGCACTGAAGCTTTCTTT
CDR3: CASSTSGGTEAFF
J: TRBJ1-1
V: TRBV12-3/TRBV12-4
D: TRBD1
size: .

DNA: TGTGCCAGCAGCGTAGGCAGGGGGATTGACACCCAGTACTTC
CDR3: CASSVGRGIDTQYF
J: TRBJ2-5
V: TRBV9
D: TRBD1
size: .

DNA: TGCGCCAGCAGCCAAGGTGGTCAGGATTCCTACGAGCAGTACTTC
CDR3: CASSQGGQDSYEQYF
J: TRBJ2-7
V: TRBV4-1
D: .
size: .

DNA: TGCGCCAGCAGCCAGTTACCAGGACAATATGGCTACACCTTC
CDR3: CASSQLPGQYGYTF
J: TRBJ1-2
V: TRBV4-1
D: .
size: .

DNA: TGTGCCAGCAGCATTGCGGGGTCACTAGCCAAAAACATTCAGTACTTC
CDR3: CASSIAGSLAKNIQYF
J: TRBJ2-4
V: TRBV5-4
D: .
size: .

DNA: TGTGCCAGTAGTGAAACGGACATTAGCAATCAGCCCCAGCATTTT
CDR3: CASSETDISNQPQHF
J: TRBJ1-5
V: TRBV19
D: .
size: .

DNA: TGTGCCAGTAGTATTAGCGGGGACACCGAGCAGTTCTTC
CDR3: CASSISGDTEQFF
J: TRBJ2-1
V: TRBV19
D: TRBD2
size: .

DNA: TGCGCCAGCAGCTACGACAATAACTATGGCTACACCTTC
CDR3: CASSYDNNYGYTF
J: TRBJ1-2
V: TRBV5-1
D: .
size: .

DNA: TGCGCCAGCAGCCCTGGACAGGTCTCTGGGGCCAACGTCCTGACTTTC
CDR3: CASSPGQVSGANVLTF
J: TRBJ2-6
V: TRBV4-3
D: TRBD1
size: once

DNA: TGCAGCGTCACGACAGGGGTTAGTCAGCCCCAGCATTTT
CDR3: CSVTTGVSQPQHF
J: TRBJ1-5
V: TRBV29-1
D: TRBD1
size: .

DNA: TGTGCCTGGAACGACCAGGCGGGAAACACCATATATTTT
CDR3: CAWNDQAGNTIYF
J: TRBJ1-3
V: TRBV30
D: .
size: .

DNA: TGTGCCAGCTCACCGGCGGGACGGGAGGGGCAGCATTTT
CDR3: CASSPAGREGQHF
J: TRBJ1-5
V: TRBV18
D: .
size: many

DNA: TGTGCCAGCAGCTTAGCAGACTTCTCCTACAATGAGCAGTTCTTC
CDR3: CASSLADFSYNEQFF
J: TRBJ2-1
V: TRBV7-9
D: .
size: once

DNA: TGTGCCAGCAGGACCTCGGACAGCAACTACAATGAGCAGTTCTTC
CDR3: CASRTSDSNYNEQFF
J: TRBJ2-1
V: TRBV6-5
D: .
size: .

DNA: TGTGCCAGCAGTGGCCAGGGAAATCCCTACAATGAGCAGTTCTTC
CDR3: CASSGQGNPYNEQFF
J: TRBJ2-1
V: TRBV2
D: .
size: few

DNA: TGTGCCAGCAGGACCGGGACAGGTGGTGGCTACACCTTC
CDR3: CASRTGTGGGYTF
J: TRBJ1-2
V: TRBV2
D: TRBD1
size: .

DNA: TGTGCCTGGAGTGCCGGAGGGACAGCCTCCCCACTCTCTGGAAACACCATATATTTT
CDR3: CAWSAGGTASPLSGNTIYF
J: TRBJ1-3
V: TRBV30
D: TRBD1
size: .

DNA: TGTGCCAGCAGTGAAAACAGGGTTATGAACATTCAGTACTTC
CDR3: CASSENRVMNIQYF
J: TRBJ2-4
V: TRBV6-1
D: .
size: .

DNA: TGTGCCAGCAGCCAAGTCTCTCCCGGGAACACTGAAGCTTTCTTT
CDR3: CASSQVSPGNTEAFF
J: TRBJ1-1
V: TRBV3-1/TRBV3-2
D: .
size: .

DNA: TGTGCCAGCTCACGGCAGGACTATGGCTACACCTTC
CDR3: CASSRQDYGYTF
J: TRBJ1-2
V: TRBV18
D: .
size: .

DNA: TGTGCCAGCAGTTCTGAGGGGGTAGCCTACGAGCAGTACTTC
CDR3: CASSSEGVAYEQYF
J: TRBJ2-7
V: TRBV27
D: .
size: .

DNA: TGTGCCAGCAGCTTAGTACTAGCGGGGTCCTCCGGGACCGGGGAGCTGTTTTTT
CDR3: CASSLVLAGSSGTGELFF
J: TRBJ2-2
V: TRBV11-2
D: TRBD2
size: .

DNA: TGTGCCAGCTCACCCTCGCCAGGGCCTAACTATGGCTACACCTTC
CDR3: CASSPSPGPNYGYTF
J: TRBJ1-2
V: TRBV18
D: .
size: .

DNA: TGTGCCAGCAGCCAACTAGCGGGGGGTAATCTTGAGACCCAGTACTTC
CDR3: CASSQLAGGNLETQYF
J: TRBJ2-5
V: TRBV14
D: TRBD2
size: .

DNA: TGTGCCAGCAGCAAATGGGGGCCTGAAGCTTTCTTT
CDR3: CASSKWGPEAFF
J: TRBJ1-1
V: TRBV21-1
D: .
size: .

DNA: TGTGCCAGCAGCATTGAACAGGAGACCTATGGCTACACCTTC
CDR3: CASSIEQETYGYTF
J: TRBJ1-2
V: TRBV9
D: .
size: once

DNA: TGTGCCAGTCAGAGGACTAGCGGTATCCATACGCAGTATTTT
CDR3: CASQRTSGIHTQYF
J: TRBJ2-3
V: TRBV19
D: TRBD2
size: .

DNA: TGTGCCAGCAGCTTAGATGGGGGGTTGGATTCACCCCTCCACTTT
CDR3: CASSLDGGLDSPLHF
J: TRBJ1-6
V: TRBV7-9
D: .
size: few

DNA: TGTGCCAGCACCGGGACAGGGGTCTCACCCCTCCACTTT
CDR3: CASTGTGVSPLHF
J: TRBJ1-6
V: TRBV19
D: TRBD1
size: .

DNA: TGTGCCAGTAGTAGGACAGGGGTTTACACTGAAGCTTTCTTT
CDR3: CASSRTGVYTEAFF
J: TRBJ1-1
V: TRBV19
D: TRBD1
size: .

DNA: TGTGCCAGCTCACCTGGCAGCTCTGGAAACACCATATATTTT
CDR3: CASSPGSSGNTIYF
J: TRBJ1-3
V: TRBV18
D: .
size: .

DNA: TGTGCCAGCAGCGCTCAACAGGGATCGGAGACCCAGTACTTC
CDR3: CASSAQQGSETQYF
J: TRBJ2-5
V: TRBV9
D: .
size: .

DNA: TGTGCCAGCAGCTTGGGCCCGGACAGAGGAAACACCATATATTTT
CDR3: CASSLGPDRGNTIYF
J: TRBJ1-3
V: TRBV5-6
D: .
size: .

DNA: TGTGCCAGCAGCTTGAGCCCGAAAAGGAGCGAAAAACTGTTTTTT
CDR3: CASSLSPKRSEKLFF
J: TRBJ1-4
V: TRBV5-6
D: .
size: .

DNA: TGTGCCAGCAGCCAAGCCGTGGGACAGGGGGCCTACGAGCAGTACTTC
CDR3: CASSQAVGQGAYEQYF
J: TRBJ2-7
V: TRBV4-2
D: TRBD1
size: few

DNA: TGTGCCAGCAGCTTAGTTTACGACCCCCTTGGACAGGCGGGGGAGCAGTACTTC
CDR3: CASSLVYDPLGQAGEQYF
J: TRBJ2-7
V: TRBV11-2
D: .
size: .

DNA: TGCGCCAGCAGCACCGGAGGCGGGGGGGCGGATACGCAGTATTTT
CDR3: CASSTGGGGADTQYF
J: TRBJ2-3
V: TRBV5-1
D: TRBD2
size: .